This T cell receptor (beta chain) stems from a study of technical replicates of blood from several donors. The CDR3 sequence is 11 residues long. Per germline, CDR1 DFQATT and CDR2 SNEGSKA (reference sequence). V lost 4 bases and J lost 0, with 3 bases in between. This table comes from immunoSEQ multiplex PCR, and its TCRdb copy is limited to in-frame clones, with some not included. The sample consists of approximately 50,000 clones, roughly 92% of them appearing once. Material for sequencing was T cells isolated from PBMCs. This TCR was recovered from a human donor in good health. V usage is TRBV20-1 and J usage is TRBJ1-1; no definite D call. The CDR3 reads CSAILNTEAFF. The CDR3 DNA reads TGCAGTGCTATATTGAACACTGAAGCTTTCTTT.